Below are 22 T cell receptor beta chains sequenced from a single sample in a study of control samples from healthy donors and cancer patients. Generated by immunoSEQ multiplex PCR, the TCRdb table keeps only in-frame clones and is missing some. The sample has over 50,000 clones, approximately 95% seen once. Specimen: blood. These receptors were taken from a woman between 18 and 30 years old in good health.

This chain joins TRBV6-6 and TRBJ1-1; no firm D call. Germline-derived CDR1 and CDR2 are MNHNY and SVGAGI (reference sequence). Deletions cut 5 bases from V and 1 base from J, with 11 bases between. The CDR3 extends over 14 amino acids. The CDR3 coding sequence is TGTGCCAGCAGTGATCTCCCCGAGAACACTGAAGCTTTCTTT. This sequence encodes CASSDLPENTEAFF.

The V gene is TRBV25-1, the J gene TRBJ1-5, with unresolved D. Germline V gene data show CDR1 as MGHDK and CDR2 as SYGVNS. The CDR3 runs to 13 residues. Trimming took 7 bases from V and 3 from J, leaving 10 bases between them. CDR3 in amino acids: CASKGGNNQPQHF. The CDR3 nucleotides are TGTGCCAGCAAGGGCGGCAACAATCAGCCCCAGCATTTT.

In nucleotides, the CDR3 is TGTGCCAGCAGCTCCGCAGGGGGCTCTGGCTATGGCTACACCTTC. Protein product: CASSSAGGSGYGYTF. The chain is built from TRBV11-2 and TRBJ1-2; 8 nucleotides align to TRBD1. The CDR3 consists of 15 residues. From germline, CDR1 is SGHAT and CDR2 FQNNGV. V lost 4 bases to trimming and J lost 4 bases; unmatched junction nucleotides: 8.

This clone was seen only once. The V gene is TRBV18, the J gene TRBJ2-5; maybe TRBD2 (5 bases). CDR3 length: 11 amino acids. Trimming pared 5 bases from V and 5 bases from J, leaving 6 bases between. Germline V CDR1 and CDR2: KGHSH, LQKENI. The CDR3 DNA reads as TGTGCCAGCTCAAGGGAGGAGACCCAGTACTTC. This gives the protein CASSREETQYF.

The chain has TRBV13 and TRBJ2-3, with TRBD1 identical over 8 bases. The CDR3 runs 14 residues. Germline V gene data show CDR1 as PRHDT and CDR2 as FYEKMQ (reference sequence). J was trimmed by 5 bases and V by 0 bases; bases with no gene match: 1. CDR3 sequence: CASSLGDREDTQYF. Written as DNA, the CDR3 is TGTGCCAGCAGCTTAGGGGACAGGGAAGATACGCAGTATTTT.

This chain links TRBV7-2 with TRBJ1-5; no definite D call. Germline CDR1 SGHTA, CDR2 FQGNSA. The V end lost 5 bases, the J end lost 4 bases, and 6 bases lay between the germline ends. The CDR3 runs 12 residues. The DNA for the CDR3 is TGTGCCAGCAGCCTTCTTAATCAGCCCCAGCATTTT. It translates to CASSLLNQPQHF.

The chain is built from TRBV2 and TRBJ1-5; D perhaps matches TRBD1 (5 bases). The CDR3 runs 14 residues. The V end lost 5 bases, the J end lost 0 bases, and 8 bases lay between the germline ends. Germline CDR1 and CDR2: SNHLY and FYNNEI. As DNA, the CDR3 is TGTGCCAGCAGTCGACAGACTAGCAATCAGCCCCAGCATTTT. It encodes CASSRQTSNQPQHF.

J is TRBJ1-2 and V is TRBV5-1, with 8 positions matching TRBD1. From germline, CDR1 is SGHRS and CDR2 YFSETQ. CDR3 length: 17 amino acids. After removal of 4 bases from V and 4 bases from J, the junction contained 15 bases not matched to a gene. CDR3 sequence (DNA): TGCGCCAGCAGCCCGGCTACACCAGGACAGGGAGGCTATGGCTACACCTTC. Amino acid sequence: CASSPATPGQGGYGYTF.

In nucleotides, the CDR3 is TGTGCCAGCAGCCAAGCCCTACCACTAGCGGGGGGAATAAATGAGCAGTTCTTC. Its protein is CASSQALPLAGGINEQFF. The rearrangement links TRBV3-1 (or the pseudogene TRBV3-2) to TRBJ2-1; 12 bases line up with TRBD2. The CDR3 covers 18 residues. Germline V gene data show CDR1 as LGHDT and CDR2 as YNNKEL (reference sequence). J gave up 7 bases and V 1 base, and 11 bases lay outside the gene matches.

The chain joins TRBV5-6 to TRBJ1-4; D gene unclear. The CDR3 has 14 amino acids. Germline V gene lookup returns CDR1 SGHDT and CDR2 YYEEEE. Trimming pared 4 bases from V and 4 bases from J, leaving 11 bases between. Here the CDR3 reads CASSLGLGNEKLFF. CDR3 bases: TGTGCCAGCAGCCTAGGACTCGGTAATGAAAAACTGTTTTTT.

The chain has TRBV15 and TRBJ2-5; D is unresolved. Germline V CDR1 and CDR2: LNHNV, YYDKDF (reference sequence). Trimming stripped 0 bases from V and 1 base from J, with 12 bases between. The CDR3 has 16 residues. CDR3 coding DNA: TGTGCCACCAGCAGAGAACCAGCCCTAACCCAAGAGACCCAGTACTTC. It yields the protein CATSREPALTQETQYF.

This clone was found once. The rearrangement uses TRBV7-2 and TRBJ1-2; D may be TRBD1 (5 bases). The germline CDR1 and CDR2 sequences are SGHTA and FQGNSA. The CDR3 is made up of 13 amino acids. Trimming took off 1 base at V and 4 bases at J, with 7 bases between the two ends. CDR3 coding DNA: TGTGCCAGCAGCTTAGTTCAGGGCTATGGCTACACCTTC. This codes for CASSLVQGYGYTF.

A note on this clone: Since the CDR3 does not end with the conserved phenylalanine or tryptophan, this likely comes from a read error. The gene calls are TRBV6-4 and TRBJ1-6; a possible D gene is TRBD1 (5 bases). With 3 bases removed from V and 2 bases from J, the gap between germline ends came to 5 bases. Germline V gene lookup returns CDR1 MRHNA and CDR2 SNTAGT. There are 14 residues in the CDR3. This CDR3 reads CASSEGPYNSPLHL. As DNA, the CDR3 is TGTGCCAGCAGTGAGGGACCCTATAATTCACCCCTCCACCTT.

The chain couples TRBV19 to TRBJ2-5, with 8 bases that match TRBD2. This CDR3 region has 18 residues. The trim removed 4 bases at V and 3 bases at J, leaving 16 bases unmatched. Germline CDR1 reads LNHDA; CDR2 reads SQIVND (reference sequence). The chain's CDR3 is CASSTRERSGGGKETQYF. The CDR3 DNA is TGTGCCAGTAGTACCCGGGAGAGGAGCGGGGGTGGGAAAGAGACCCAGTACTTC.

V and J are TRBV19 and TRBJ1-3; D may be TRBD1 (5 bases). Deletions cut 4 bases from V and 2 bases from J, with 9 bases between. Germline CDR1 reads LNHDA; CDR2 reads SQIVND (reference sequence). CDR3 length: 14 residues. The CDR3 reads CASSRGVPGNTIYF. In nucleotides, the CDR3 is TGTGCCAGTAGTAGAGGGGTGCCTGGAAACACCATATATTTT.

In its sample, this clone was seen once. The genes are TRBV7-9 and TRBJ1-6; a possible D gene is TRBD1 (5 bases). This CDR3 has 18 amino acids. Trimming cost V 2 bases and J 7 bases, with 21 bases left between them. The germline V gene encodes CDR1 SEHNR and CDR2 FQNEAQ (reference sequence). Here the CDR3 reads CASSLLNQWGTTNSPLHF. The CDR3 region has the DNA TGTGCCAGCAGCTTATTGAATCAGTGGGGGACGACGAATTCACCCCTCCACTTT. Full variable domain (outside the CDR3, taken from reference TRBV7-9 and TRBJ1-6): DTGVSQNPRHKITKRGQNVTFRCDPISEHNRLYWYRQTLGQGPEFLTYFQNEAQLEKSRLLSDRFSAERPKGSFSTLEIQRTEQGDSAMYLCASSLLNQWGTTNSPLHFGNGTRLTVT.

For the CDR3, the DNA is TGTGCCAGCAGCTTGGTTTTGAACACTGAAGCTTTCTTT. This codes for CASSLVLNTEAFF. This rearrangement joins TRBV7-9 to TRBJ1-1, with D unclear. V was cut by 3 bases and J by 0 bases, with 5 bases left in between. The germline V gene has CDR1 SEHNR and CDR2 FQNEAQ (reference sequence). The CDR3 is 13 amino acids.

The genes are TRBV7-8 and TRBJ1-3; weak D call: TRBD1 (5 bases). Germline V gene lookup returns CDR1 SGHVS and CDR2 FQNEAQ. CDR3 size: 15 residues. The V and J ends lost 1 base and 4 bases respectively, with 11 bases between them. The CDR3 is CASSLEGLQGNTIYF. The CDR3 bases are TGTGCCAGCAGCTTAGAGGGACTGCAGGGAAACACCATATATTTT.

The rearrangement joins TRBV13 to TRBJ2-2; tentatively, D is TRBD2 (5 bases). V was pared by 1 base and J by 13 bases, with 31 bases between. CDR3 length: 19 amino acids. In germline, CDR1 is PRHDT, CDR2 FYEKMQ (reference sequence). DNA of the CDR3: TGTGCCAGCAGCTTAGTTCCGGACGGAGGAATCCGGGGTTCGGAGGTGCTGTTTTTT. Protein product: CASSLVPDGGIRGSEVLFF. Supplemented by reference TRBV13 and TRBJ2-2, the full variable domain reads AAGVIQSPRHLIKEKRETATLKCYPIPRHDTVYWYQQGPGQDPQFLISFYEKMQSDKGSIPDRFSAQQFSDYHSELNMSSLELGDSALYFCASSLVPDGGIRGSEVLFFGEGSRLTVL.

The chain couples TRBV18 to TRBJ1-3; D is unclear. This CDR3 region has 13 residues. V was trimmed by 6 bases and J by 7 bases, leaving 13 bases between them. The germline CDR1 and CDR2 sequences are KGHSH and LQKENI. The CDR3 DNA reads TGTGCCAGCTCTCCCAGCGCTAGGAACACCATATATTTT. This translates into CASSPSARNTIYF.

The J gene is TRBJ2-1, the V gene TRBV6-6; TRBD2 matches 8 bases. There are 14 residues in the CDR3. Trimming took 2 bases from V and 4 from J; bases not matched to a gene: 1. In germline, CDR1 is MNHNY, CDR2 SVGAGI (reference sequence). The CDR3, as DNA: TGTGCCAGCAGTTACCGGGGGGGGTACAATGAGCAGTTCTTC. Translating gives CASSYRGGYNEQFF.

The gene calls are TRBV7-2 and TRBJ2-7; D not resolved. Trimming removed 5 bases at V and 3 bases at J, with 8 bases between. The CDR3 loop spans 12 amino acids. Germline loops: CDR1 SGHTA, CDR2 FQGNSA. The CDR3 loop is CASSQQNYEQYF. In DNA form, the CDR3 reads TGTGCCAGCAGCCAACAGAACTACGAGCAGTACTTC.